This T cell receptor (beta chain) derives from a study of identical twins. CDR1 DFQATT and CDR2 SNEGSKA come from the germline V gene (reference sequence). The V gene lost 5 bases and the J gene lost 0 bases, with 15 bases spanning the gap. The CDR3 covers 15 residues. Template switching added a universal primer site, and cDNA bore unique molecular identifiers. MiXCR, run by TCRdb on the 5' RACE reads, gives a single entry per CDR3 protein. The table has 690,000 or so distinct CDR3 sequences, 8.6% seen once. This clonotype was seen repeatedly, ten times or more. These sequences were also reported in another study, on yellow fever vaccine responses in identical twins.

The sequencing input was PBMCs. The receptor's source is a woman younger than 30 in good health. The rearrangement joins TRBV20-1 to TRBJ2-3; unclear D gene. The CDR3 bases are TGCAGTGCTTCCTCTTTTGTGGAAAGCACAGATACGCAGTATTTT. Its protein is CSASSFVESTDTQYF.